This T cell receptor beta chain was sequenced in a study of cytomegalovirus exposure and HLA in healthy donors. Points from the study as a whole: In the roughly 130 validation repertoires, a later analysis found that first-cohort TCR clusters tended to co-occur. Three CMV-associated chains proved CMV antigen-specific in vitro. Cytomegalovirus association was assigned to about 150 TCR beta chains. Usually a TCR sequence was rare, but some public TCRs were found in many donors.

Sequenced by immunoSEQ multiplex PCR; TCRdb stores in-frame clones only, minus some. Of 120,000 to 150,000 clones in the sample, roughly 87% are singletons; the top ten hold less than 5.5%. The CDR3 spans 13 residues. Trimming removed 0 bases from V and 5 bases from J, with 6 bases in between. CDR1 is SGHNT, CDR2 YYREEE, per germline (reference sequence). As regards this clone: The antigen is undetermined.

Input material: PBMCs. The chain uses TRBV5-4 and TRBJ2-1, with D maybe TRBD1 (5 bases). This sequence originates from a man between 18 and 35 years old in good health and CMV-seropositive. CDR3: CASSLVGDNEQFF. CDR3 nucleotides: TGTGCCAGCAGCTTGGTAGGGGACAATGAGCAGTTCTTC.